This T cell receptor (beta chain) was recorded in a study of cytomegalovirus exposure and HLA in healthy donors. General observations from the study: 87-base-pair reads could not separate some V segments, including TRBV6-2 and TRBV6-3.

It was with 60 Vbeta and 13 Jbeta primers that the PCR ran. Method: immunoSEQ multiplex PCR; TCRdb's copy keeps in-frame clones and lacks some. The sample has about 130,000 clones, around three quarters seen once; the top ten hold 7% to 9.5%. This clone has a handful of counts. Its specificity is not known. Germline CDR1 reads SGHRS; CDR2 reads YFSETQ. V gave up 2 bases and J gave up 0 bases, with 7 bases separating them. The CDR3 extends over 14 amino acids. Sequenced: PBMCs. This clonotype was sampled from a man aged 25 to 45 in good health and CMV-seropositive. The V call is TRBV5-1, the J call TRBJ2-3, with D perhaps TRBD2 (6 bases). The CDR3 coding sequence is TGCGCCAGCAGCTTCGGGGGTAGCACAGATACGCAGTATTTT. This sequence encodes CASSFGGSTDTQYF.